A few counts support the clone carrying this T cell receptor beta chain. Its matching antigen is unknown. CDR1 is MNHEY, CDR2 SVGAGI, per germline. The germline V and J ends were trimmed by 6 bases and 3 bases, with 11 bases remaining between them. There are 13 residues in the CDR3. This sample is part of a study of neoadjuvant nivolumab and ipilimumab in lung cancer. Study-level results: Resected tumors had greater TCR richness and clonality than uninvolved lung. Only a small number of samples underwent TCR sequencing. Only two of four nivolumab-treated tumors gained richness and clonality by surgery. Higher pretherapy blood TCR richness went with higher resected-tumor richness.

The method was immunoSEQ multiplex PCR; TCRdb's version includes in-frame clones alone and lacks a portion of them. The sample has 10,000 to 15,000 clones; about two thirds are singletons. This chain links TRBV6-5 with TRBJ1-2; D may be TRBD1 (6 bases). Sequencing used peripheral blood, obtained after neoadjuvant nivolumab, alone or with ipilimumab, at or shortly before surgery. This clonotype originated in an adult with non-small cell lung cancer. DNA for the CDR3: TGTGCCAGCAGCTCGGGACAAGACTATGGCTACACCTTC. This sequence encodes CASSSGQDYGYTF.